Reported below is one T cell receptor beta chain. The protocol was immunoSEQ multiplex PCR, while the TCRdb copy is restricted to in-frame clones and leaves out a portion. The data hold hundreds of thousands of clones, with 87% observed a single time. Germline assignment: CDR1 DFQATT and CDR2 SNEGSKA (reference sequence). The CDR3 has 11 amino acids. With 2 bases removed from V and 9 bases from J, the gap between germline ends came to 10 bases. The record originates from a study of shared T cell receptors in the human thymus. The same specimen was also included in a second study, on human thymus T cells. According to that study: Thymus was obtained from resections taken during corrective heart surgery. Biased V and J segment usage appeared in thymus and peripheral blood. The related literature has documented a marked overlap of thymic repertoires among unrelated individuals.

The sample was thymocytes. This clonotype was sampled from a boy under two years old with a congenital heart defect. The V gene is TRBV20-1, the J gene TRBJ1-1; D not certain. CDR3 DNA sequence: TGCAGTGCTAGATCCGAACAACAAGCTTTCTTT. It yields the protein CSARSEQQAFF.